The 27 T cell receptor beta chains below come from one sample, sequenced in a study of T cells in Graves' hyperthyroidism and ophthalmopathy. Regions amplified from RNA transcripts were the TCR beta CDR3 regions. The HTBI primer set drove a first-round RT-PCR of the TCR CDR3. TCRdb reanalysed the multiplex PCR reads using MiXCR and keeps one entry per CDR3 protein. Among 600,000 to 900,000 distinct CDR3 sequences listed, roughly 15% were seen once. Sequencing was done on a sample of blood. Receptors originate from a young man with Graves' hyperthyroidism.

This clonotype came up many times. The chain is built from TRBV12-3 or TRBV12-4 and TRBJ2-3; TRBD1 might be the D (6 bases). V was trimmed by 6 bases and J by 13 bases, leaving 17 bases between them. CDR3 length: 12 residues. CDR3: CASRPDRSVKYF. Written as DNA, the CDR3 is TGTGCCAGCAGGCCCGACAGGTCTGTGAAGTATTTT.

This clonotype appeared once. A clone one base away is much larger, so this may be a read error. The J gene is TRBJ2-2, the V gene TRBV2, with no clear D. This CDR3 has 14 amino acids. V was trimmed by 6 bases and J by 6 bases, leaving 14 bases between them. From germline, CDR1 is SNHLY and CDR2 FYNNEI. The CDR3 spells CASRLIPTAGELFF. The DNA for the CDR3 is TGTGCCAGCAGACTTATCCCGACCGCCGGGGAGCTGTTTTTT.

V usage is TRBV12-3 or TRBV12-4 and J usage is TRBJ2-7, with no clear D. This CDR3 contains 13 residues. Deletions cut 7 bases from V and 0 bases from J, with 10 bases between. The CDR3: CASMSGTSYEQYF. The CDR3 region has the DNA TGTGCCAGCATGTCAGGCACCTCCTACGAGCAGTACTTC.

This clonotype was detected many times. This rearrangement joins TRBV7-3 to TRBJ2-1, with D maybe TRBD1 (6 bases). Trimming removed 1 base from V and 5 bases from J, with 9 bases in between. Per the germline V gene, CDR1 is SGHTA and CDR2 is FQGTGA. The CDR3 consists of 14 residues. This CDR3 reads CASSLNSGDNEQFF. The CDR3 bases are TGTGCCAGCAGCTTAAATTCAGGGGACAATGAGCAGTTCTTC.

The CDR3 is CASSSVREIFSGANVLTF. CDR3 coding DNA: TGTGCCAGCAGCTCCGTCAGGGAGATATTCTCTGGGGCCAACGTCCTGACTTTC. This rearrangement joins TRBV28 to TRBJ2-6; tentatively, D is TRBD1 or TRBD2 (5 bases each). Germline-derived CDR1 and CDR2 are MDHEN and SYDVKM. The CDR3 covers 18 residues. The germline V and J ends were trimmed by 6 bases and 0 bases, with 18 bases remaining between them.

This clonotype came up many times. This chain links TRBV28 with TRBJ2-7, with 10 positions matching TRBD2. The CDR3 has 15 amino acids. Looked up from germline, CDR1 is MDHEN and CDR2 is SYDVKM. V shed 4 bases, J shed 6 bases, and the junction held 9 bases outside the gene matches. As DNA, the CDR3 is TGTGCCAGCAGTTCCTCTAGCGGGAGTACGGGCGAGCAGTACTTC. It specifies CASSSSSGSTGEQYF.

This clonotype was observed a few times. This rearrangement joins TRBV7-3 to TRBJ1-2; TRBD1 is a possible D gene (5 bases). CDR1 and CDR2 from the germline V gene are SGHTA and FQGTGA. The CDR3 is 15 amino acids. Trimming left V 5 bases short and J 4 bases short, with 17 bases between. CDR3: CASSPSSTDSYGYTF. The CDR3 region has the DNA TGTGCCAGCAGCCCCTCATCAACAGACAGCTATGGCTACACCTTC.

The chain combines TRBV4-1 with TRBJ2-1; D is ambiguous. V was cut by 4 bases and J by 3 bases, with 7 bases left in between. There are 13 residues in the CDR3. The germline V gene encodes CDR1 MGHRA and CDR2 YSYEKL. CDR3 loop: CASSRQIYNEQFF. CDR3 DNA sequence: TGCGCCAGCAGCCGCCAGATCTACAATGAGCAGTTCTTC.

This clonotype has at least ten counts. The rearrangement uses TRBV6-1 and TRBJ2-1; possible D gene TRBD1, 6 bases. Trimming stripped 5 bases from V and 6 bases from J, with 14 bases between. Germline V gives CDR1 MNHNS, CDR2 SASEGT. This CDR3 is 14 amino acids long. The CDR3: CASSYMTGANEQFF. The DNA of the CDR3 is TGTGCCAGCAGTTATATGACAGGAGCCAATGAGCAGTTCTTC.

This clonotype was detected only a few times. The chain uses TRBV7-2 and TRBJ2-3, with D hard to call. Trimming took 5 bases from V and 3 from J, leaving 6 bases between them. The CDR3 spans 12 residues. CDR1 and CDR2 from the germline V gene are SGHTA and FQGNSA. The CDR3 region is CASSVLTDTQYF. CDR3 nucleotides: TGTGCCAGCAGCGTGTTAACAGATACGCAGTATTTT.

In its sample, this clonotype was seen many times. The genes are TRBV28 and TRBJ1-5; 7 bases align to TRBD1. The CDR3 totals 15 residues. Germline V gene lookup returns CDR1 MDHEN and CDR2 SYDVKM. V lost 2 bases and J lost 2; bases outside the gene matches: 3. CDR3 in amino acids: CASSLRGGGNQPQHF. Here the CDR3 DNA reads TGTGCCAGCAGTTTACGAGGGGGCGGCAATCAGCCCCAGCATTTT.

The rearrangement uses TRBV30 and TRBJ2-7; D might be TRBD1 (5 bases). CDR3 length: 12 residues. Trimming stripped 1 base from V and 5 bases from J, with 9 bases between. Germline assignment: CDR1 GTSNPN and CDR2 SVGIG (reference sequence). The CDR3 nucleotides read TGTGCCTGGAGTGGGGGCAGGCACGAGCAGTACTTC. Translated, it gives CAWSGGRHEQYF.

The V gene is TRBV6-1, the J gene TRBJ2-5, with 9 bases that match TRBD1. V dropped 7 bases and J dropped 3; count of bases not matched to a gene: 9. CDR3 length equals 15 residues. Germline CDR1 reads MNHNS; CDR2 reads SASEGT. The CDR3 loop reads CASKRGQGAEETQYF. CDR3 sequence (DNA): TGTGCCAGCAAACGGGGACAGGGAGCGGAAGAGACCCAGTACTTC.

The DNA for the CDR3 is TGCGCCAGCAGCCAAGAGAGCGCGAACACCGGGGAGCTGTTTTTT. The encoded protein is CASSQESANTGELFF. The gene calls are TRBV4-1 and TRBJ2-2; D gene uncertain. The CDR3 length is 15 residues. V was pared by 0 bases and J by 0 bases, with 5 bases between. The V gene's germline CDR1 is MGHRA and CDR2 YSYEKL.

This clonotype was counted many times. V and J are TRBV28 and TRBJ2-7; no definite D call. The germline V and J ends were trimmed by 5 bases and 0 bases, with 11 bases remaining between them. This CDR3 contains 14 residues. Germline loops: CDR1 MDHEN, CDR2 SYDVKM. In DNA, the CDR3 is TGTGCCAGCAGTATAGCACCCACCTCCTACGAGCAGTACTTC. This encodes CASSIAPTSYEQYF. The whole variable domain, filled in from reference TRBV28 and TRBJ2-7, reads DVKVTQSSRYLVKRTGEKVFLECVQDMDHENMFWYRQDPGLGLRLIYFSYDVKMKEKGDIPEGYSVSREKKERFSLILESASTNQTSMYLCASSIAPTSYEQYFGPGTRLTVT.

The sample holds a few counts of this clonotype. V usage is TRBV10-3 and J usage is TRBJ2-7; D unclear. The V end lost 4 bases, the J end lost 5 bases, and 9 bases lay between the germline ends. This CDR3 comprises 12 residues. The germline V gene encodes CDR1 ENHRY and CDR2 SYGVKD. The CDR3: CAISGEANEQYF. CDR3 DNA: TGTGCCATCAGTGGCGAAGCTAACGAGCAGTACTTC.

This clonotype occurred many times. The chain uses TRBV28 and TRBJ2-1; D is undetermined. Germline loops: CDR1 MDHEN, CDR2 SYDVKM. Trimming pared 4 bases from V and 4 bases from J, leaving 17 bases between. This CDR3 has 16 residues. Written as DNA, the CDR3 is TGTGCCAGCAGTTCATCACGTCCGGACCTATACAATGAGCAGTTCTTC. Its translation: CASSSSRPDLYNEQFF.

This clonotype was counted only a few times. The J gene is TRBJ2-7, the V gene TRBV6-6; 7 bases are shared with TRBD2. The CDR3 has 16 residues. With 0 bases clipped from V and 3 bases from J, the junction kept 8 bases outside the gene matches. Germline loops: CDR1 MNHNY, CDR2 SVGAGI (reference sequence). CDR3 DNA: TGTGCCAGCAGTTACTCCGCGGGAGAGGTCGGCTACGAGCAGTACTTC. It yields the protein CASSYSAGEVGYEQYF.

A note on this clonotype: Its ends do not fully match the called genes, so a read error is possible. The V gene is TRBV9, the J gene TRBJ2-7, with unresolved D. The CDR3 is 12 amino acids. Per germline, CDR1 SGDLS and CDR2 YYNGEE. Here the CDR3 reads CATSAFDGEQYF. The DNA of the CDR3 is TGTGCCACCAGCGCTTTCGACGGTGAGCAGTACTTC.

There are many counts of this clonotype. This chain links TRBV12-3 or TRBV12-4 with TRBJ2-1; the D gene could be TRBD1 or TRBD2 (6 bases each). This CDR3 spans 13 amino acids. The ends were cut back, 5 bases at V and 7 bases at J, with 12 bases in the middle. CDR3 in amino acids: CASSPRGRNEQFF. DNA for the CDR3: TGTGCCAGCAGTCCCCGGGGGCGGAATGAGCAGTTCTTC.

This clonotype was seen ten or more times. The V gene is TRBV6-1, the J gene TRBJ2-7; perhaps TRBD1 as D (6 bases). CDR3 length: 14 residues. Germline V gives CDR1 MNHNS, CDR2 SASEGT. V was pared by 6 bases and J by 3 bases, with 15 bases between. The CDR3 region has the DNA TGTGCCAGCAGCCTCGGGACACTAGGCTACGAGCAGTACTTC. Its translation: CASSLGTLGYEQYF.

This clonotype was seen more than once but under ten times. This chain connects TRBV6-2 or TRBV6-3 to TRBJ2-1; TRBD1 or TRBD2 may be the D gene (5 bases each). Germline-derived CDR1 and CDR2 are MNHEY and SVGEGT. With 4 bases removed from V and 7 bases from J, the gap between germline ends came to 17 bases. The CDR3 covers 15 residues. The CDR3: CASSFGAPTFNEQFF. For the CDR3, the DNA is TGTGCCAGCAGTTTCGGGGCCCCCACCTTTAATGAGCAGTTCTTC.

Concerning this clonotype: A read error may account for a junction end that differs from germline. In nucleotides, the CDR3 is TGTGCCAACAGCTTAGACTGCGGGCAAGAGACCCAGTACTTC. It codes for CANSLDCGQETQYF. The gene calls are TRBV7-9 and TRBJ2-5; D perhaps matches TRBD2 (5 bases). Germline V gene data show CDR1 as SEHNR and CDR2 as FQNEAQ (reference sequence). This CDR3 is built from 14 residues.

Comment on this clonotype: One end of the junction does not line up with germline, which may come from a read error. The rearrangement joins TRBV5-1 to TRBJ2-5; 7 nucleotides agree with TRBD1. The V gene's germline CDR1 is SGHRS and CDR2 YFSETQ. The CDR3 length is 15 residues. The CDR3 here is CASSETGTSQETQHF. Written as DNA, the CDR3 is TGCGCCAGCAGCGAGACAGGGACCTCCCAAGAGACCCAGCACTTC.

There are many counts of this clonotype. One base away lies a much larger clone, so this may be a sequencing read error. The CDR3 loop is CASKDYNEQFF. For the CDR3, the DNA is TGTGCCAGCAAGGACTACAATGAGCAGTTCTTC. The gene calls are TRBV2 and TRBJ2-1, with D hard to call. Germline values: CDR1 SNHLY, CDR2 FYNNEI. The CDR3 consists of 11 residues. Between the trimmed V and J ends, which lost 7 bases and 3 bases, there was a span of 4 bases.

Only a few counts were recorded for this clonotype. The CDR3 sequence is CASSLRDQPQHF. In nucleotides, the CDR3 is TGTGCCAGCAGTTTACGGGATCAGCCCCAGCATTTT. The chain combines TRBV28 with TRBJ1-5; D not certain. V gave up 2 bases and J gave up 5 bases, with 4 bases separating them. There are 12 residues in the CDR3. The germline V gene encodes CDR1 MDHEN and CDR2 SYDVKM.

This clonotype appeared many times. Relative to the germline gene, one junction end is altered; a read error may explain this. The V gene is TRBV7-2, the J gene TRBJ2-5; 7 bases map to TRBD1. This CDR3 is built from 14 residues. CDR1 SGHTA and CDR2 FQGNSA come from the germline V gene. CDR3 loop: CASSVATGRETQYF. The CDR3 DNA reads TGTGCCAGCAGCGTAGCGACAGGGCGAGAGACCCAGTACTTC.